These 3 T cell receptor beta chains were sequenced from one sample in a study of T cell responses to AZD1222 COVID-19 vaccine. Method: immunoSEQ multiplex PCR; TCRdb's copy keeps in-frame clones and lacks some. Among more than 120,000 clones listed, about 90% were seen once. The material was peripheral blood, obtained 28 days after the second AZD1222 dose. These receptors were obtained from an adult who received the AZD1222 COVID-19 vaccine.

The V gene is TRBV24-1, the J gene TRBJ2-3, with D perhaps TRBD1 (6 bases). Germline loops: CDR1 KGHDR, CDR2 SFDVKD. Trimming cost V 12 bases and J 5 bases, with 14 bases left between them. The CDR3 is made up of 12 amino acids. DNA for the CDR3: TGTGCCGCCCAAACAGGGATAGATACGCAGTATTTT. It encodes CAAQTGIDTQYF.

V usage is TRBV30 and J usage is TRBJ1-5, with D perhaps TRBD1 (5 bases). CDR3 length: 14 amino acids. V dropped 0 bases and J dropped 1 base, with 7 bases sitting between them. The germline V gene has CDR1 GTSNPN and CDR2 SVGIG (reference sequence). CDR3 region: CAWSVGGSNQPQHF. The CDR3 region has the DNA TGTGCCTGGAGTGTTGGGGGAAGCAATCAGCCCCAGCATTTT. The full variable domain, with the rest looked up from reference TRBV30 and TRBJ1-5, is SQTIHQWPATLVQPVGSPLSLECTVEGTSNPNLYWYRQAAGRGLQLLFYSVGIGQISSEVPQNLSASRPQDRQFILSSKKLLLSDSGFYLCAWSVGGSNQPQHFGDGTRLSIL.

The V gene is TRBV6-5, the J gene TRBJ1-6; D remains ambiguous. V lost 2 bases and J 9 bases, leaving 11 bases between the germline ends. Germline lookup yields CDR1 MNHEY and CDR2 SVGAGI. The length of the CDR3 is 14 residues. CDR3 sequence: CASSYARPGSPLHF. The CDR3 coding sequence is TGTGCCAGCAGTTACGCGAGGCCTGGTTCACCCCTCCACTTT.